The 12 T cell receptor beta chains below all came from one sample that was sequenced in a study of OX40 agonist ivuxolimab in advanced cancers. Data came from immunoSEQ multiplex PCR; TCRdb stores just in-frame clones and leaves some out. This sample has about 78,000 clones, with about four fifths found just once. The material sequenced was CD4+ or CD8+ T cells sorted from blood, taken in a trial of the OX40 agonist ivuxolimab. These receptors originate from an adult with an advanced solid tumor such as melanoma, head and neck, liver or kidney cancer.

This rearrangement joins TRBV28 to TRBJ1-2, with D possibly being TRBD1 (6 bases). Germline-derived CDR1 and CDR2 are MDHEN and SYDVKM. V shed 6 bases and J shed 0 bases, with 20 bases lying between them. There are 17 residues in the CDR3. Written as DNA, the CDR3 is TGTGCCAGCAGCTTCATTCACTGGGACATTACTAACTATGGCTACACCTTC. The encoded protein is CASSFIHWDITNYGYTF.

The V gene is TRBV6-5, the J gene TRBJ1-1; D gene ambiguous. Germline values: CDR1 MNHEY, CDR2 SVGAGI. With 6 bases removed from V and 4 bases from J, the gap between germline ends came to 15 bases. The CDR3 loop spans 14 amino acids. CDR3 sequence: CASRGPGEFTEAFF. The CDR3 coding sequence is TGTGCCAGCAGAGGTCCGGGTGAGTTCACTGAAGCTTTCTTT.

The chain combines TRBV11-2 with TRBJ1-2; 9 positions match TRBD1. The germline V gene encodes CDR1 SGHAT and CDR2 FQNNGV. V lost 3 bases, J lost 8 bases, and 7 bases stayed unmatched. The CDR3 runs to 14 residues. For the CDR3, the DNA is TGTGCCAGCAGCTTCGGGACAGGGAGGGGCGGCTACACCTTC. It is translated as CASSFGTGRGGYTF.

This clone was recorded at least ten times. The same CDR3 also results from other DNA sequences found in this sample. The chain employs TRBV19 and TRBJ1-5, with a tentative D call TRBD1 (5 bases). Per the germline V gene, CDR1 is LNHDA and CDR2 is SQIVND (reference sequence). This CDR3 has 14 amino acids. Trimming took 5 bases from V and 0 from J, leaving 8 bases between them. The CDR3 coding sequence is TGTGCCAGTAGTGTCGGGACTAGCAATCAGCCCCAGCATTTT. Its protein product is CASSVGTSNQPQHF. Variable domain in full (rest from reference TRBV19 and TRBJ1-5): DGGITQSPKYLFRKEGQNVTLSCEQNLNHDAMYWYRQDPGQGLRLIYYSQIVNDFQKGDIAEGYSVSREKKESFPLTVTSAQKNPTAFYLCASSVGTSNQPQHFGDGTRLSIL.

The CDR3 is CASSLDRGGFREQYF. CDR3 DNA sequence: TGTGCCAGCAGCTTAGACAGGGGGGGATTCCGCGAGCAGTACTTC. This chain uses TRBV11-2 with TRBJ2-7; D may correspond to TRBD1 or TRBD2 (7 bases each). The germline V gene encodes CDR1 SGHAT and CDR2 FQNNGV. The CDR3 covers 15 residues. Between the trimmed V and J ends, which lost 0 bases and 6 bases, there was a span of 15 bases.

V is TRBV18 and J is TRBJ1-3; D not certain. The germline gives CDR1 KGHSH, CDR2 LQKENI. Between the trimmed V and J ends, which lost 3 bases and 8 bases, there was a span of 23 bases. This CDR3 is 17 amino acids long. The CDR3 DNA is TGTGCCAGCTCACCCCGCGGCGGATCGCGACCGGGAGACACCATATATTTT. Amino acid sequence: CASSPRGGSRPGDTIYF. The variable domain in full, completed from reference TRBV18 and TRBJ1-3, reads NAGVMQNPRHLVRRRGQEARLRCSPMKGHSHVYWYRQLPEEGLKFMVYLQKENIIDESGMPKERFSAEFPKEGPSILRIQQVVRGDSAAYFCASSPRGGSRPGDTIYFGEGSWLTVV.

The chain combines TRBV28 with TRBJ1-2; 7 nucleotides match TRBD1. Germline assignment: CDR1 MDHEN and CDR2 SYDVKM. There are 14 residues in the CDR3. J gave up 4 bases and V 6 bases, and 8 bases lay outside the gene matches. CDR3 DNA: TGTGCCAGCAGACCAACGGGACAGAGCTATGGCTACACCTTC. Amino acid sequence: CASRPTGQSYGYTF.

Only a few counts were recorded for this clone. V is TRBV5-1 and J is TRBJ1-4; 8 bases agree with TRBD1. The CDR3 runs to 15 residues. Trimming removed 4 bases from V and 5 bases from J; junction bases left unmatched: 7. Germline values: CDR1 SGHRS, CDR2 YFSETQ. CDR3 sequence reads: CASSRNRGNNEKLFF. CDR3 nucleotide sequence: TGCGCCAGCAGCCGGAACAGGGGGAACAATGAAAAACTGTTTTTT. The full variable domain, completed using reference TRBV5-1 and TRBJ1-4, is KAGVTQTPRYLIKTRGQQVTLSCSPISGHRSVSWYQQTPGQGLQFLFEYFSETQRNKGNFPGRFSGRQFSNSRSEMNVSTLELGDSALYLCASSRNRGNNEKLFFGSGTQLSVL.

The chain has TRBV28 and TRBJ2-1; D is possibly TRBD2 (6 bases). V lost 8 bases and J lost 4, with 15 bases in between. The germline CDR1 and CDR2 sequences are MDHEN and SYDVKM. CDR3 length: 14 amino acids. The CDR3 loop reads CASRSGGGYNEQFF. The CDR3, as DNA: TGTGCCAGCCGTTCCGGTGGGGGGTACAATGAGCAGTTCTTC. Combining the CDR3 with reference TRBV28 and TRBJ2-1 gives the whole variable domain DVKVTQSSRYLVKRTGEKVFLECVQDMDHENMFWYRQDPGLGLRLIYFSYDVKMKEKGDIPEGYSVSREKKERFSLILESASTNQTSMYLCASRSGGGYNEQFFGPGTRLTVL.

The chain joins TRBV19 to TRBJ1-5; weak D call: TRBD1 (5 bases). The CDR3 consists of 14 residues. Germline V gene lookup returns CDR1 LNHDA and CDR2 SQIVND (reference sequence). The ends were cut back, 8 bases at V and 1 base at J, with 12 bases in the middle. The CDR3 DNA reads TGTGCCAGTCATCAGGGAGTGAGCAATCAGCCCCAGCATTTT. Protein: CASHQGVSNQPQHF.

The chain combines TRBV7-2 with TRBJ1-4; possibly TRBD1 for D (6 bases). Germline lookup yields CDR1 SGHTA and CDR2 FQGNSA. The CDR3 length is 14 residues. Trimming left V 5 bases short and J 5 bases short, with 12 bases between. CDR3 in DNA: TGTGCCAGCAGCCGGGACACCTTAAATGAAAAACTGTTTTTT. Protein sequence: CASSRDTLNEKLFF.

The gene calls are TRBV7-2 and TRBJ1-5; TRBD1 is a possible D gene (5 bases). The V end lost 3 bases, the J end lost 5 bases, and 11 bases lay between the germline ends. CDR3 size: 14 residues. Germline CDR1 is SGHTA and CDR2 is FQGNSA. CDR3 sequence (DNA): TGTGCCAGCAGCTTTGGGGACCTCTATCAGCCCCAGCATTTT. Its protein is CASSFGDLYQPQHF.